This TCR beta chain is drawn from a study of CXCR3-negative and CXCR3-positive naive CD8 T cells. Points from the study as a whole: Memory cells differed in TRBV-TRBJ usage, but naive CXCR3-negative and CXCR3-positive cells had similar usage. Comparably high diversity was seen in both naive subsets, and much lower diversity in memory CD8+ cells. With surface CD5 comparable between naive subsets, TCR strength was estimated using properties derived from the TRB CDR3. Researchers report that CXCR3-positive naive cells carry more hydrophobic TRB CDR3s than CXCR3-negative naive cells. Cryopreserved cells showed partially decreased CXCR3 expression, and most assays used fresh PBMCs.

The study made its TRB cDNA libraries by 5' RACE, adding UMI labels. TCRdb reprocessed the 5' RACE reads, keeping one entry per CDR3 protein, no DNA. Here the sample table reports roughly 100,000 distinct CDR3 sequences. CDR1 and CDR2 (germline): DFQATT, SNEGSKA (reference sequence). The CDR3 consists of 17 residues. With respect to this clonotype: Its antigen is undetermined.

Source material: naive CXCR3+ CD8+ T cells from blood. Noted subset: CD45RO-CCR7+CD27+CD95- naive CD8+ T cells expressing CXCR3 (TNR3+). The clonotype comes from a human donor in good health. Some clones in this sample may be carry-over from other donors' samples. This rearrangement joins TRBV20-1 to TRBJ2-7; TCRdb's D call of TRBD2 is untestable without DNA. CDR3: CRAKETSGRPRSYEQYF.